This is a list of T cell receptor beta chains from one sample in a study of CD4 and CD8 cells across lung adenocarcinoma regions. TCRdb used MiXCR to reprocess the PCR reads, holding one entry per CDR3 protein. The sample consists of about 18,000 distinct CDR3 sequences, around 50% of them appearing once. The source material was CD8+ T cells from the margin of a lung tumor. The receptors derive from a male donor with lung adenocarcinoma. The CD4 and CD8 labels of this study may be unreliable. CDR3s include the opening cysteine and the closing phenylalanine or tryptophan. The D gene is left open where the match is weak. Clone size appears in some rows only: once, few, many, or a class for an expanded clone.

len	v_gene	d_gene	j_gene	abundance	CDR3nt	CDR3aa
15	TRBV9	-	TRBJ2-1	-	TGTGCCAGCAGCGTAGCATCCGGGACTCCCAATGAGCAGTTCTTC	CASSVASGTPNEQFF
15	TRBV4-1	-	TRBJ2-7	-	TGCGCCAGCGGGCAAGCGGGCGGGGGCCGAGATACGCAGTACTTC	CASGQAGGGRDTQYF
16	TRBV6-1	TRBD2	TRBJ2-1	few	TGTGCCAGCAGAGCACTAGCGGGAGGACATCATAGTGAGCAGTTCTTC	CASRALAGGHHSEQFF
15	TRBV6-5	-	TRBJ1-1	once	TGTGCCAGCAGTTCCCAGGGGACACTGAACACTGAAGCTTTCTTT	CASSSQGTLNTEAFF
15	TRBV6-1	TRBD1	TRBJ2-5	-	TGTGCCAGCAGTGAAGTTCGACAGGGGAAAGGGACCCAGTACTTC	CASSEVRQGKGTQYF
19	TRBV25-1	TRBD1	TRBJ2-1	-	TGTGCCAGCAGTGCTCGCGTCGGTTTGGGGAGGACAGGGAACAATGAGCAGTTCTTC	CASSARVGLGRTGNNEQFF
13	TRBV12-3/TRBV12-4	-	TRBJ2-7	-	TGTGCCAGCAGTTTGGAGGGCGGCTACGAGCAGTACTTC	CASSLEGGYEQYF
13	TRBV29-1	-	TRBJ2-7	-	TGCAGCACTGCCGGGACTGTGGCGGGCGAGCAGTACTTC	CSTAGTVAGEQYF
13	TRBV11-2	-	TRBJ2-1	many	TGTGCCAGCAGCTTAGAGAGTCGGCTAGTAGCGTTCTTC	CASSLESRLVAFF
15	TRBV6-1	-	TRBJ2-2	few	TGTGCCAGCAGTAGCGCTAGAATAAACACCGGGGAGCTGTTTTTT	CASSSARINTGELFF
13	TRBV27	-	TRBJ2-4	few	TGTGCCAGCAGGGCGATAGCCAAAAACACCCAGTACTTC	CASRAIAKNTQYF
14	TRBV6-1	TRBD1	TRBJ2-7	few	TGTGCCAGCAGTAAAGGACAGGGCAGCGACGAGCAGTACTTC	CASSKGQGSDEQYF
12	TRBV10-1	-	TRBJ2-5	-	TGCGCCAGCAGGGACAGTTTCGGGACCCAGTACTTC	CASRDSFGTQYF
14	TRBV27	-	TRBJ2-4	-	TGTGCCAGCAGTGATCCTTCGAGGGCCCATGGGCAGTACTTC	CASSDPSRAHGQYF
14	TRBV27	-	TRBJ1-1	-	TGTGCCAGCAGTTACACAGGGTTTACCACTGAAGCTTTCTTT	CASSYTGFTTEAFF
14	TRBV6-2/TRBV6-3	-	TRBJ1-2	once	TGTGCCAGCAGTTACACAGGGTTCAGCTATGGCTACACCTTC	CASSYTGFSYGYTF
16	TRBV12-3/TRBV12-4	TRBD1	TRBJ2-2	many	TGTGCCAGCAGTTTTAGACAGGGGGCGAACACCGGGGAGCTGTTTTTT	CASSFRQGANTGELFF
14	TRBV27	-	TRBJ2-7	-	TGTGCCAGCAGTTTAAGGGGCAGAACCTACGAGCAGTACTTC	CASSLRGRTYEQYF
17	TRBV10-1	-	TRBJ1-4	many	TGCGCCAGCAGTCCTCGACCCGGTGGGGCAACTAATGAAAAACTGTTTTTT	CASSPRPGGATNEKLFF
13	TRBV6-1	TRBD1	TRBJ1-1	many	TGTGCCAGCAGTGAGAGACAGGGGCTTGGAGCTTTCTTT	CASSERQGLGAFF
14	TRBV6-1	-	TRBJ1-1	many	TGTGCCAGCAGTGTCGGACAGACGAACACTGAAGCTTTCTTT	CASSVGQTNTEAFF
16	TRBV4-1	-	TRBJ2-4	few	TGCGCCAGCAGTGCCCCCCAGGGACTAGCCAAAAACATTCAGTACTTC	CASSAPQGLAKNIQYF
14	TRBV10-2	-	TRBJ2-1	few	TGCGCCAGCAGTGAGAGTCACCTAGGGAATGAGCAGTTCTTC	CASSESHLGNEQFF
14	TRBV6-1	-	TRBJ2-5	-	TGTGCCAGGCGCGTGGGCGGTGACCAAGAGACGCAGTACTTC	CARRVGGDQETQYF
16	TRBV12-3/TRBV12-4	TRBD1	TRBJ2-1	many	TGTGCCAGCAGTATACACGGGACAGACCTCTACAATGAGCAGTTCTTC	CASSIHGTDLYNEQFF
16	TRBV4-2	-	TRBJ2-1	few	TGTGCCAGCAGCCAAGATCTCGTTGGGGGCCGCAATGAGCAGTTCTTC	CASSQDLVGGRNEQFF
14	TRBV6-1	-	TRBJ2-1	-	TGTGCCAGCAGTGAGGCTATGGGGATAGATGAGCAGTTCTTC	CASSEAMGIDEQFF
13	TRBV11-2	-	TRBJ2-7	once	TGTGCCAGCAGCAACGGAGGGGGTACCGAGCAGTACTTC	CASSNGGGTEQYF
14	TRBV15	-	TRBJ2-2	-	TGTGCCACCAGCCTATCTCAGGGTGGCGGGGAGCTGTTTTTT	CATSLSQGGGELFF
14	TRBV12-3/TRBV12-4	-	TRBJ2-5	once	TGTGCGGGCCTTGGGGGCCGGTGCCGAGAGACTCAGTACTTC	CAGLGGRCRETQYF
19	TRBV6-5	-	TRBJ1-6	many	TGTGCCAGCAGTTACCTCACGGGGGGGGCCAGCTCCTATAATTCACCCCTCCACTTT	CASSYLTGGASSYNSPLHF
14	TRBV10-1	TRBD1	TRBJ2-5	-	TGCGCCAGCAGTGATTCAGACAGGGGAGAGACCCAGTACTTC	CASSDSDRGETQYF
16	TRBV9	-	TRBJ2-3	-	TGTGCCAGCAGCGTAGTAGGTGTCGGCCTCACAGATACGCAGTATTTT	CASSVVGVGLTDTQYF
15	TRBV25-1	TRBD2	TRBJ2-3	-	TGTGCCAGCAGCGAACTAGCGGCGAGCACAGATACGCAGTATTTT	CASSELAASTDTQYF
15	TRBV10-1	-	TRBJ2-5	-	TGCGGCAGGGGGAGGGGGGGGCGGGAGCGAGAGACCCAGTACTTC	CGRGRGGRERETQYF
14	TRBV4-1	-	TRBJ2-7	-	TGCGCCAGCAGCCAATCCGGTCTCTCCTACGAGCAGTACTTC	CASSQSGLSYEQYF
16	TRBV12-3/TRBV12-4	-	TRBJ2-6	once	TGTGCCAGCAGTTTAGTGTCACAGTCTGGGGCCAACGTCCTGACTTTC	CASSLVSQSGANVLTF
15	TRBV20-1	-	TRBJ2-1	-	TGCAGTGCTAGTTGGCGGGGCCGGGCCTACAATGAGCAGTTCTTC	CSASWRGRAYNEQFF
16	TRBV6-1	-	TRBJ2-3	-	TGTGCCAGCCGTGTATCGGGGCCGTGGGCCAAAGATATTCAGTATTTT	CASRVSGPWAKDIQYF
12	TRBV6-1	-	TRBJ2-1	once	TGTGCCAGCGACGTGGTCTCCGATGCGCAGTTCTTC	CASDVVSDAQFF
14	TRBV6-1	TRBD1	TRBJ1-4	-	TGTGCCAGCACTGGCAACACAGGGGATGAAAAACTGTTTTTT	CASTGNTGDEKLFF
16	TRBV6-1	-	TRBJ2-1	-	TGTGCCAGCAGTGAAGCGGGGGCGGGAGCAAACAATGAGCAGTTCTTC	CASSEAGAGANNEQFF
16	TRBV6-5	-	TRBJ1-3	many	TGTGCCAGCAGTTACTCAAGGCCGAGCTCTGGAAACACCATATATTTT	CASSYSRPSSGNTIYF
16	TRBV10-3	TRBD2	TRBJ2-3	-	TGTGCCATCAGCAATAGCGGGAGCCTGAGCACAGATACGCAGTATTTT	CAISNSGSLSTDTQYF
19	TRBV27	-	TRBJ2-4	-	TGTGCCAGCAGTTTATTTCAGCTTTCAAGGCTGTGTGCCACAGATACGCAGTACTTC	CASSLFQLSRLCATDTQYF
11	TRBV6-1	-	TRBJ2-1	-	TGTGCCAGCACGAAGGGAAATGAGCAGTTCTTC	CASTKGNEQFF
15	TRBV6-5	TRBD2	TRBJ2-3	-	TGTGCCAGCAGTTACCCAGCGGGAGTTAAAGATACCCAGTATTTT	CASSYPAGVKDTQYF
15	TRBV6-1	-	TRBJ2-3	-	TGTGCCAGGGCGAACGGGGGCCGTGAGCAGGATACGCAGTATTTC	CARANGGREQDTQYF
16	TRBV27	TRBD2	TRBJ2-3	medium-sized	TGTGCCAGCAGTTCAAGGACTAGCGGGAGCACAGATACGCAGTATTTT	CASSSRTSGSTDTQYF
11	TRBV6-5	-	TRBJ2-7	-	TGTGCCAGCAGCTATATCTACGAGCAGTACTTC	CASSYIYEQYF
12	TRBV20-1	-	TRBJ1-2	few	TGCAGTGCTAAAGCTTCAAACTATGGCTACACCTTC	CSAKASNYGYTF